The 22 T cell receptor beta chains below were found in one sample sequenced in a study of T cell responses to AZD1222 COVID-19 vaccine. The assay was immunoSEQ multiplex PCR, and TCRdb's table has in-frame clones only and misses some. Of approximately 140,000 clones detected, around 95% appear once; the ten largest clones hold roughly 1.3%. This material consisted of peripheral blood, taken on day 0 of AZD1222 vaccination. The source is an adult in good health.

J is TRBJ1-3 and V is TRBV7-2; a weak D match, TRBD1 (5 bases). The CDR3 runs to 15 residues. V lost 3 bases and J 7 bases, leaving 16 bases between the germline ends. The V gene's germline CDR1 is SGHTA and CDR2 FQGNSA. The CDR3 loop reads CASSLGLPPWNTIYF. The CDR3 DNA sequence: TGTGCCAGCAGCTTGGGACTACCCCCTTGGAACACCATATATTTT.

CDR3 amino acids: CASSENRGTEAFF. As DNA, the CDR3 is TGTGCCAGCAGTGAAAATAGGGGTACTGAAGCTTTCTTT. The chain uses TRBV6-1 and TRBJ1-1; tentatively, D is TRBD1 (5 bases). V dropped 2 bases and J dropped 5 bases, with 9 bases sitting between them. CDR1 is MNHNS and CDR2 is SASEGT in the germline V gene. The CDR3 sequence is 13 residues long.

The V gene is TRBV4-2, the J gene TRBJ1-6, with D unresolved. V was pared by 3 bases and J by 8 bases, with 17 bases between. CDR1 LGHNA and CDR2 YNFKEQ come from the germline V gene. CDR3 length: 16 residues. Here the CDR3 reads CASSHVPRRTDSPLHF. As DNA, the CDR3 is TGTGCCAGCAGCCATGTCCCCCGCAGGACGGATTCACCCCTCCACTTT.

V gene TRBV2 combines with J gene TRBJ2-3; D uncertain. Trimming shortened V by 2 bases and J by 7 bases, and 10 bases separated the two germline ends. This CDR3 is built from 13 residues. The germline V gene encodes CDR1 SNHLY and CDR2 FYNNEI. As DNA, the CDR3 is TGTGCCAGCAGTGAACCCCCCTGGAATACGCAGTATTTT. This sequence encodes CASSEPPWNTQYF.

A single count supports this clone. The J gene is TRBJ2-1, the V gene TRBV28, with D maybe TRBD2 (6 bases). Germline V lookup: CDR1 MDHEN, CDR2 SYDVKM. The CDR3 runs 14 residues. Trimming took off 7 bases at V and 0 bases at J, with 10 bases between the two ends. Here the CDR3 DNA reads TGTGCCAGCAAGAGGGGAGGCTCCTACAATGAGCAGTTCTTC. Amino acids: CASKRGGSYNEQFF.

This chain uses TRBV15 with TRBJ2-1, with no clear D. The CDR3 consists of 15 residues. V lost 0 bases and J 5 bases, leaving 11 bases between the germline ends. CDR1 is LNHNV and CDR2 is YYDKDF in the germline V gene (reference sequence). The CDR3 spells CATSREGRVNNEQFF. The CDR3 region has the DNA TGTGCCACCAGCAGAGAGGGTAGGGTCAACAATGAGCAGTTCTTC. Together with reference TRBV15 and TRBJ2-1, the CDR3 gives the full variable domain: DAMVIQNPRYQVTQFGKPVTLSCSQTLNHNVMYWYQQKSSQAPKLLFHYYDKDFNNEADTPDNFQSRRPNTSFCFLDIRSPGLGDTAMYLCATSREGRVNNEQFFGPGTRLTVL.

V and J are TRBV3-1 (or the pseudogene TRBV3-2) and TRBJ1-6; D is unresolved. This CDR3 is built from 12 residues. Germline lookup yields CDR1 LGHDT and CDR2 YNNKEL (reference sequence). The V and J ends lost 4 bases and 7 bases respectively, with 5 bases between them. The CDR3 here is CASSLENSPLHF. DNA of the CDR3: TGTGCCAGCAGCCTCGAGAATTCACCCCTCCACTTT.

This clone appeared a few times. This chain uses TRBV28 with TRBJ2-1; tentatively, D is TRBD1 (6 bases). V was pared by 3 bases and J by 9 bases, with 12 bases between. This CDR3 has 13 residues. Germline V gene data show CDR1 as MDHEN and CDR2 as SYDVKM. The CDR3 nucleotides read TGTGCCAGCAGTTTGCCAGGGGTGGTTGAGCAGTTCTTC. It yields the protein CASSLPGVVEQFF.

The chain employs TRBV19 and TRBJ1-1, with D uncertain. V dropped 7 bases and J dropped 0 bases, with 9 bases sitting between them. The V gene's germline CDR1 is LNHDA and CDR2 SQIVND (reference sequence). The CDR3 has 13 residues. CDR3 bases: TGTGCCAGTAATCTGGGGATGAACACTGAAGCTTTCTTT. Translation gives CASNLGMNTEAFF.

The rearrangement links TRBV19 to TRBJ2-2; a possible D gene is TRBD1 (5 bases). Trimming shortened V by 8 bases and J by 0 bases, and 10 bases separated the two germline ends. CDR1 is LNHDA, CDR2 SQIVND, per germline (reference sequence). The CDR3 covers 14 residues. Written as DNA, the CDR3 is TGTGCCAGTTCACGGACACCGAACACCGGGGAGCTGTTTTTT. Translating it yields CASSRTPNTGELFF.

The chain combines TRBV19 with TRBJ1-5, with a weak D call TRBD1 (5 bases). The V end lost 3 bases, the J end lost 0 bases, and 12 bases lay between the germline ends. CDR3 length: 16 residues. The germline CDR1 and CDR2 sequences are LNHDA and SQIVND (reference sequence). This CDR3 reads CASSMAGRYSNQPQHF. The CDR3 bases are TGTGCCAGTAGTATGGCAGGGAGATATAGCAATCAGCCCCAGCATTTT.

A few counts support this clone. The chain combines TRBV6-2 or TRBV6-3 with TRBJ2-1, with D uncertain. CDR1 and CDR2 (germline): MNHEY, SVGEGT. V was pared by 2 bases and J by 0 bases, with 5 bases between. This CDR3 region has 14 residues. The CDR3 region is CASSYPSSYNEQFF. The CDR3 nucleotides are TGTGCCAGCAGTTACCCGAGCTCCTACAATGAGCAGTTCTTC.

V gene TRBV3-1 (or the pseudogene TRBV3-2) combines with J gene TRBJ1-6, with D perhaps TRBD1 (5 bases). CDR1 LGHDT and CDR2 YNNKEL come from the germline V gene (reference sequence). V gave up 1 base and J gave up 5 bases, with 9 bases separating them. This CDR3 is 15 amino acids long. In DNA form, the CDR3 reads TGTGCCAGCAGCCAAGTGGGGGAACATAATTCACCCCTCCACTTT. This gives the protein CASSQVGEHNSPLHF.

V and J are TRBV19 and TRBJ1-3; the D gene is possibly TRBD1 (6 bases). Germline CDR1 reads LNHDA; CDR2 reads SQIVND (reference sequence). Trimming took off 8 bases at V and 0 bases at J, with 11 bases between the two ends. The CDR3 loop spans 14 amino acids. CDR3 region: CASGDRYSGNTIYF. Written as DNA, the CDR3 is TGTGCCAGTGGCGACAGGTACTCTGGAAACACCATATATTTT.

This chain uses TRBV19 with TRBJ1-2; unclear D gene. Germline CDR1 is LNHDA and CDR2 is SQIVND (reference sequence). The CDR3 length is 16 residues. V lost 4 bases and J 0 bases, leaving 15 bases between the germline ends. Here the CDR3 reads CASSTQLRRANYGYTF. The CDR3 bases are TGTGCCAGTAGTACACAACTAAGGCGAGCTAACTATGGCTACACCTTC.

The V call is TRBV24-1, the J call TRBJ2-1, with 12 nucleotides matching TRBD2. V shed 4 bases, J shed 0 bases, and the junction held 9 bases outside the gene matches. Germline V CDR1 and CDR2: KGHDR, SFDVKD. This CDR3 is 19 amino acids long. The CDR3 coding sequence is TGTGCCACCAGTGACGCCGTTACTAGCGGGGGGTTCTCCTACAATGAGCAGTTCTTC. This translates into CATSDAVTSGGFSYNEQFF.

This chain joins TRBV5-4 and TRBJ1-6; D gene ambiguous. Trimming pared 0 bases from V and 8 bases from J, leaving 3 bases between. This CDR3 region has 12 residues. CDR1 SGHNT and CDR2 YYREEE come from the germline V gene (reference sequence). This CDR3 is CASSLGDSPLHF. DNA for the CDR3: TGTGCCAGCAGCTTGGGGGATTCACCCCTCCACTTT.

This clone was picked up one time. The chain is built from TRBV4-3 and TRBJ1-2; 8 bases are shared with TRBD1. The germline CDR1 and CDR2 sequences are LGHNA and YSLEER. The J segment lost 3 bases and the V segment lost 0 bases, leaving 6 bases of the junction unmatched. The CDR3 has 16 amino acids. The CDR3 spells CASSQDRTGPYYGYTF. DNA of the CDR3: TGCGCCAGCAGCCAAGACCGGACAGGGCCCTACTATGGCTACACCTTC.

The chain couples TRBV28 to TRBJ2-1; TRBD1 is a possible D gene (5 bases). Trimming left V 5 bases short and J 5 bases short, with 16 bases between. The germline CDR1 and CDR2 sequences are MDHEN and SYDVKM. This CDR3 is 15 amino acids long. CDR3 residues: CASSPHDQGHNEQFF. As DNA, the CDR3 is TGTGCCAGCAGTCCGCACGACCAGGGCCACAATGAGCAGTTCTTC.

This chain connects TRBV5-8 to TRBJ1-5; D is undetermined. This CDR3 is 13 amino acids long. Per the germline V gene, CDR1 is SGHTS and CDR2 is YDEGEE. Trimming pared 0 bases from V and 8 bases from J, leaving 9 bases between. Written as DNA, the CDR3 is TGTGCCAGCAGCTTGGACCAAAGGGAGCCCCAGCATTTT. It encodes CASSLDQREPQHF.

The chain has TRBV29-1 and TRBJ1-1; D is unclear. V lost 6 bases, J lost 9 bases, and 17 bases lay in between. CDR1 is SQVTM and CDR2 is ANQGSEA in the germline V gene. This CDR3 is built from 12 residues. The CDR3 DNA reads TGCAGCGTATCGGGTATCGAGGTGAAAGCTTTCTTT. Translated: CSVSGIEVKAFF.

This sequence joins TRBV28 and TRBJ1-2, with TRBD1 matching 7 bases. Unmatched junction bases numbered 11, after V lost 2 bases and J lost 5 bases. The CDR3 runs to 16 residues. Germline V gene data show CDR1 as MDHEN and CDR2 as SYDVKM. Here the CDR3 DNA reads TGTGCCAGCAGTTTACTTTCTTCTCAGACAGGGTATGGCTACACCTTC. Translation: CASSLLSSQTGYGYTF.